This TCR beta chain was captured by sequencing in a study of blood T cell repertoires in COVID-19 (dated by TCRdb to 2020 to 2022). As for the study more broadly: Collaborator samples came from the United States, Italy and Spain and covered acute and convalescent phases of COVID-19. A de-identified subject ID, COVID-19 status, age in years and sex were almost always included in the sample metadata. The samples were drawn from two sources: the first 160 participants of the ongoing ImmuneRACE study, and 1,000 to 1,500 subjects contributed by 6 global collaborators. The repertoires were made available in a free public database intended to serve as a resource for research on the immune response to SARS-CoV-2. HLA class I and class II types, where available, came from metadata supplied by the sample provider rather than from assay-based typing. The prospective study material was composed of cDNA or gDNA derived from T cells, B-cell-depleted T cells, or PBMCs. Deeply sampled blood TCRbeta repertoires from subjects exposed to, actively infected with, or recovered from COVID-19 were included in the dataset.

In the prospective study, participants were about 18 to 95 years old, resided in approximately 25 geographic areas of the United States, and were enrolled through a virtual design. In the prospective study, participants were assigned to cohorts based on the clinical history participants reported in a screening survey and a study questionnaire. ImmuneRACE Cohort 3 recovered participants were defined by two consecutive negative NP/OP PCR tests, healthcare professional clearance, or symptom resolution. Mobile phlebotomists in the prospective study collected whole blood, serum and a nasopharyngeal or oropharyngeal swab from every participant. Additional blood draws and questionnaires over an approximately 2-month period could optionally be provided by prospective study participants. Before DNA extraction, blood samples from the prospective study were shipped at room temperature or frozen. TCRbeta CDR3 regions were amplified from genomic DNA by means of the immunoSEQ Assay, a bias-controlled multiplex PCR. As for the authors' bioinformatics: Nucleated cell counts per sample were estimated from amplification of reference gene primers within the assay. To quantify the absolute abundance of each unique TCRbeta CDR3 rearrangement, sequence reads were collapsed and filtered. For each sample, productive Simpson clonality was calculated as the square root of Simpson's diversity index across productive rearrangements. TCRdb stores this immuneACCESS table with in-frame sequences only. Part of the clones is absent; in the studies checked, under half of the shortfall reflects unresolved V genes, and no reason is known for the rest. D and trimming were read from the DNA, whereas the V and J calls and clone size are those reported in that table. The sample table records 400,000 or so clones; about 90% of these occur just once. The ten largest clones take up approximately 0.55% of the sample.

Trimming removed 4 bases from V and 4 bases from J; the gene matches leave 6 bases unexplained. CDR1 and CDR2, per the germline V gene (reference sequence), are SEHNR and FQNEAQ. The CDR3 has 15 amino acids, counting the end cysteine and phenylalanine. Just CDR3 DNA is preserved here, 45 bases in frame from base 1. Points the paper makes about the study in general: How much clinical and demographic metadata was included differed by source and by participant, and the metadata was provided uncurated.

About this clone: Its antigen specificity is not known. Base qualities were left out, and no much larger clone turns up one base away.

This receptor was obtained from a young man who had recovered from COVID-19. The sequence joins TRBV7-9 to TRBJ1-4; 7 bases in the junction line up with TRBD1. Sequenced input: PBMCs or T cells enriched from blood (not recorded which). This receptor carries the CDR3 CASSSLRDSNEKLFF. The base sequence is TGTGCCAGCAGCTCGCTCCGGGACAGTAATGAAAAACTGTTTTTT.